These 27 T cell receptor beta chains originate from one sample sequenced in a study of T-cell reconstitution after alpha-beta-depleted transplantation in children. Construction of the TCRbeta library involved unique molecular identifiers. TCRdb reprocessed the PCR reads with MiXCR, giving one entry per CDR3 protein. The sample lists roughly 670,000 distinct CDR3 sequences; around 13% were seen once. This specimen was PBMCs, taken before TCRalphabeta/CD19-depleted stem cell transplant. These receptors were obtained from a girl aged 2 to 9 with congenital amegakaryocytic thrombocytopenia, due to receive a stem cell transplant.

The CDR3 sequence: CSASPGANYGYTF. The CDR3 DNA reads TGCAGTGCTAGCCCGGGAGCTAACTATGGCTACACCTTC. V usage is TRBV20-1 and J usage is TRBJ1-2; unclear D gene. This CDR3 region has 13 residues. V lost 3 bases and J lost 0, with 8 bases in between. Germline-derived CDR1 and CDR2 are DFQATT and SNEGSKA (reference sequence).

This rearrangement joins TRBV7-3 to TRBJ1-1; D possibly corresponds to TRBD1 (5 bases). Germline CDR1 reads SGHTA; CDR2 reads FQGTGA. Trimming took off 7 bases at V and 11 bases at J, with 11 bases between the two ends. The CDR3 length is 10 residues. CDR3 DNA sequence: TGTGCCAGCAACATCAAGGGGGCTTTCTTT. Translating gives CASNIKGAFF.

The V and J genes are TRBV15 and TRBJ2-3; D is undetermined. The V and J ends lost 0 bases and 3 bases respectively, with 10 bases between them. The germline V gene has CDR1 LNHNV and CDR2 YYDKDF (reference sequence). The CDR3 is made up of 15 amino acids. The CDR3 region is CATSRDLPVTDTQYF. CDR3 sequence (DNA): TGTGCCACCAGCAGAGATCTTCCGGTTACAGATACGCAGTATTTT. Based on the CDR3 plus reference TRBV15 and TRBJ2-3, the full variable domain is DAMVIQNPRYQVTQFGKPVTLSCSQTLNHNVMYWYQQKSSQAPKLLFHYYDKDFNNEADTPDNFQSRRPNTSFCFLDIRSPGLGDTAMYLCATSRDLPVTDTQYFGPGTRLTVL.

This clonotype was picked up many times. The chain is built from TRBV13 and TRBJ1-2; no definite D call. Looked up from germline, CDR1 is PRHDT and CDR2 is FYEKMQ (reference sequence). The V end was cut by 1 base, the J end by 2 bases, with 11 bases between. This CDR3 spans 15 amino acids. CDR3 nucleotides: TGTGCCAGCAGCTTAGAGCCGACCCAGAACTATGGCTACACCTTC. Protein product: CASSLEPTQNYGYTF.

This clonotype was found many times. This chain links TRBV5-1 with TRBJ2-3, with TRBD2 identical over 7 bases. Germline values: CDR1 SGHRS, CDR2 YFSETQ. The CDR3 consists of 14 residues. The junction had 2 bases not matched to a gene; V was cut back by 0 bases and J by 4 bases. As DNA, the CDR3 is TGCGCCAGCAGCTTGGAGCGGGACCCAGATACGCAGTATTTT. Its translation is CASSLERDPDTQYF.

The chain recombines TRBV28 with TRBJ2-2; D is unresolved. The germline CDR1 and CDR2 sequences are MDHEN and SYDVKM. This CDR3 contains 16 residues. Trimming took off 5 bases at V and 3 bases at J, with 16 bases between the two ends. In DNA form, the CDR3 reads TGTGCCAGCAGTGTCTTAGGCGTGGGGTACACCGGGGAGCTGTTTTTT. Its translation is CASSVLGVGYTGELFF.

V usage is TRBV4-1 and J usage is TRBJ1-2; D may be TRBD1 (6 bases). Trimming shortened V by 3 bases and J by 8 bases, and 28 bases separated the two germline ends. The CDR3 is made up of 18 amino acids. Germline assignment: CDR1 MGHRA and CDR2 YSYEKL. DNA for the CDR3: TGCGCCAGCAGCCACGACAACTTAGGGGACACAGGACTTCGAGGCTACACCTTC. This gives the protein CASSHDNLGDTGLRGYTF.

The genes are TRBV12-3 or TRBV12-4 and TRBJ2-7, with D maybe TRBD1 (6 bases). The germline V and J ends were trimmed by 8 bases and 2 bases, with 16 bases remaining between them. The CDR3 loop spans 14 amino acids. The CDR3 bases are TGTGCCAGCTCGTACAGGGTAGGCCCCTACGAGCAGTACTTC. It codes for CASSYRVGPYEQYF.

This clonotype occurred many times. The genes are TRBV7-2 and TRBJ2-5; D ambiguous. The V end lost 1 base, the J end lost 4 bases, and 10 bases lay between the germline ends. Germline V CDR1 and CDR2: SGHTA, FQGNSA. CDR3 length: 14 residues. CDR3 protein: CASSLDYRAETQYF. Here the CDR3 DNA reads TGTGCCAGCAGCTTAGACTACAGAGCAGAGACCCAGTACTTC.

This clonotype was seen at least ten times. The chain couples TRBV5-1 to TRBJ2-7, with D unclear. Germline loops: CDR1 SGHRS, CDR2 YFSETQ. CDR3 length: 11 amino acids. The ends were cut back, 4 bases at V and 8 bases at J, with 10 bases in the middle. CDR3 nucleotides: TGCGCCAGCAGCCAAGACCTTAAGCAGTACTTC. Amino acids: CASSQDLKQYF.

The chain has TRBV7-9 and TRBJ2-1, with D perhaps matching TRBD2 (5 bases). Germline V gene sequence: CDR1 SEHNR, CDR2 FQNEAQ (reference sequence). The CDR3 is 15 amino acids. The ends were cut back, 6 bases at V and 6 bases at J, with 18 bases in the middle. The CDR3 DNA follows: TGTGCCAGCAGTTCTTACCAACGCGGGCCCAATGAGCAGTTCTTC. Translated: CASSSYQRGPNEQFF.

The chain joins TRBV29-1 to TRBJ2-7; D is unresolved. Germline lookup yields CDR1 SQVTM and CDR2 ANQGSEA. CDR3 length: 11 amino acids. V shed 7 bases and J shed 1 base, with 8 bases lying between them. The CDR3 region has the DNA TGCAGCGCCGCCTGGTCCTACGAGCAGTACTTC. Protein product: CSAAWSYEQYF.

The V call is TRBV5-1, the J call TRBJ2-1; 15 positions match TRBD2. This CDR3 has 16 residues. The V gene end was trimmed by 5 bases and the J gene end by 7 bases; junction bases not matched to a gene: 7. The germline CDR1 and CDR2 sequences are SGHRS and YFSETQ. CDR3 loop: CASRVGTSGRKNEQFF. The CDR3, as DNA: TGCGCCAGCAGGGTTGGGACTAGCGGGAGGAAAAATGAGCAGTTCTTC.

This clonotype was counted at least ten times. The V call is TRBV25-1, the J call TRBJ2-1, with 10 positions matching TRBD1. The trim removed 5 bases at V and 4 bases at J, leaving 26 bases unmatched. CDR1 and CDR2 from the germline V gene are MGHDK and SYGVNS. CDR3 length equals 22 residues. CDR3 DNA: TGTGCCAGCAGTCTCCGAGGTCCGGGACAGGGGCTGGGGAGGGGCTCTTACAATGAGCAGTTCTTC. Translated: CASSLRGPGQGLGRGSYNEQFF.

The J gene is TRBJ2-5, the V gene TRBV5-4; no firm D call. The CDR3 extends over 13 amino acids. Germline loops: CDR1 SGHNT, CDR2 YYREEE (reference sequence). The V end lost 0 bases, the J end lost 5 bases, and 8 bases lay between the germline ends. This CDR3 reads CASSLVPGETQYF. The CDR3 bases are TGTGCCAGCAGCTTGGTTCCCGGGGAGACCCAGTACTTC.

Many counts were recorded for this clonotype. DNA of the CDR3: TGCGCCAGCAGCCTGGCCGGAGAGGACATTCAGTACTTC. Amino acid sequence: CASSLAGEDIQYF. The chain links TRBV5-1 to TRBJ2-4; D is uncertain. The germline CDR1 and CDR2 sequences are SGHRS and YFSETQ. The V and J ends lost 4 bases and 8 bases respectively, with 13 bases between them. The CDR3 runs to 13 residues.

Only a few counts were recorded for this clonotype. The chain links TRBV5-1 to TRBJ2-1; no definite D call. The CDR3 loop spans 18 amino acids. V gave up 4 bases and J gave up 4 bases, with 24 bases separating them. From germline, CDR1 is SGHRS and CDR2 YFSETQ. The DNA of the CDR3 is TGCGCCAGCAGCCCCCGCGGAGACTCTTACTATACATACAATGAGCAGTTCTTC. It is translated as CASSPRGDSYYTYNEQFF.

This clonotype came up a few times. The J gene is TRBJ2-7, the V gene TRBV20-1, with no clear D. CDR1 is DFQATT, CDR2 SNEGSKA, per germline (reference sequence). V gave up 4 bases and J gave up 4 bases, with 17 bases separating them. The CDR3 extends over 14 amino acids. Here the CDR3 reads CSATHDAGSYEQYF. The CDR3, as DNA: TGCAGTGCTACCCACGATGCCGGGTCGTACGAGCAGTACTTC.

This clonotype was seen a single time. This sequence may be a read error, since a much larger clone differs from it by one base. V is TRBV5-1 and J is TRBJ2-3, with 8 bases that match TRBD1. This CDR3 contains 15 residues. V gave up 0 bases and J gave up 5 bases; unmatched junction bases: 5. The germline gives CDR1 SGHRS, CDR2 YFSETQ. DNA of the CDR3: TGCGCCAGCAGCTTGGCGGGCAGGGGGCTAGATACGCAGTATTTT. Its protein product is CASSLAGRGLDTQYF.

This clonotype was detected many times. This sequence joins TRBV20-1 and TRBJ2-5; D not certain. The CDR3 length is 12 residues. Germline-derived CDR1 and CDR2 are DFQATT and SNEGSKA (reference sequence). Trimming pared 3 bases from V and 2 bases from J, leaving 7 bases between. CDR3 sequence: CSARVPQETQYF. In DNA, the CDR3 is TGCAGTGCTAGGGTTCCTCAAGAGACCCAGTACTTC.

The chain is built from TRBV5-1 and TRBJ2-7; no definite D call. Germline V gives CDR1 SGHRS, CDR2 YFSETQ. This CDR3 region has 13 residues. The V end was cut by 1 base, the J end by 7 bases, with 12 bases between. CDR3 in amino acids: CASSLPIDKEQYF. CDR3 DNA sequence: TGCGCCAGCAGCTTGCCAATAGATAAGGAGCAGTACTTC.

In this sample, this clonotype turned up many times. This chain uses TRBV5-1 with TRBJ2-5; D not resolved. The germline V gene has CDR1 SGHRS and CDR2 YFSETQ. The length of the CDR3 is 14 residues. V lost 0 bases and J 3 bases, leaving 9 bases between the germline ends. CDR3 sequence (DNA): TGCGCCAGCAGCTTGGCGAGTACCGAAGAGACCCAGTACTTC. It yields the protein CASSLASTEETQYF.

The chain joins TRBV6-5 to TRBJ2-7; TRBD2 matches 8 bases. The CDR3 runs to 15 residues. The germline V gene has CDR1 MNHEY and CDR2 SVGAGI. V lost 0 bases to trimming and J lost 6 bases; unmatched junction nucleotides: 7. The CDR3 bases are TGTGCCAGCAGTTACTCACCGGGAGGGCCCGGCGAGCAGTACTTC. Amino acid sequence: CASSYSPGGPGEQYF.

The chain joins TRBV6-1 to TRBJ2-4, with 7 bases that match TRBD1. The junction had 4 bases not matched to a gene; V was cut back by 5 bases and J by 6 bases. The germline CDR1 and CDR2 sequences are MNHNS and SASEGT. This CDR3 has 13 amino acids. In DNA form, the CDR3 reads TGTGCCAGCAGTCCGGGACAGCGAAACATTCAGTACTTC. Translation gives CASSPGQRNIQYF.

V is TRBV20-1 and J is TRBJ2-5; 8 bases are a match to TRBD2. The CDR3 length is 16 residues. Germline V gives CDR1 DFQATT, CDR2 SNEGSKA (reference sequence). The V and J ends lost 3 bases and 3 bases, in that order; junction bases with no gene match: 12. For the CDR3, the DNA is TGCAGTGCTAGGGACAGCGGGAGTTTAACGGAAGAGACCCAGTACTTC. Translating it yields CSARDSGSLTEETQYF.

Many counts were recorded for this clonotype. The rearrangement links TRBV5-1 to TRBJ2-5; D remains ambiguous. Germline V gene lookup returns CDR1 SGHRS and CDR2 YFSETQ. Trimming took 0 bases from V and 3 from J, leaving 6 bases between them. The CDR3 runs 13 residues. CDR3 in DNA: TGCGCCAGCAGCTTGGTTACGGAAGAGACCCAGTACTTC. It is translated as CASSLVTEETQYF.

This clonotype was counted ten times or more. This chain uses TRBV2 with TRBJ1-1; D remains ambiguous. This CDR3 has 12 residues. Trimming took 1 base from V and 4 from J, leaving 4 bases between them. Germline CDR1 SNHLY, CDR2 FYNNEI. CDR3 region: CASSEGGTEAFF. CDR3 nucleotide sequence: TGTGCCAGCAGTGAAGGGGGCACTGAAGCTTTCTTT.